These 24 T cell receptor beta chains share one sample of origin, sequenced in a study of shared clonotypes between healthy human individuals. Naive CD8 isolation took CD45RO-negative cells positively selected for CCR7 and excluded terminally differentiated effector memory CD45RA+ cells. Repertoires were generated with immunoSEQ multiplex PCR, while TCRdb's copy carries only in-frame clones and drops some. The data hold about 2.2 million clones, with 90% to 95% observed a single time. The sequencing sample was made of naive CD8+ T cells from PBMCs. The source is a man aged 18 to 30 in good health. Some clones in this sample may be carry-over from other donors' samples.

This clone was detected only a few times. The chain links TRBV7-9 to TRBJ1-1; 8 bases match TRBD1. With 8 bases clipped from V and 1 base from J, the junction kept 3 bases outside the gene matches. The CDR3 spans 13 residues. The V gene's germline CDR1 is SEHNR and CDR2 FQNEAQ (reference sequence). The CDR3 DNA is TGTGCCAGCTGGGGGACAGGGAACACTGAAGCTTTCTTT. This sequence encodes CASWGTGNTEAFF. The complete variable domain, with remaining parts taken from reference TRBV7-9 and TRBJ1-1, reads DTGVSQNPRHKITKRGQNVTFRCDPISEHNRLYWYRQTLGQGPEFLTYFQNEAQLEKSRLLSDRFSAERPKGSFSTLEIQRTEQGDSAMYLCASWGTGNTEAFFGQGTRLTVV.

The genes are TRBV29-1 and TRBJ2-7; a weak D match, TRBD2 (7 bases). Deletions cut 3 bases from V and 4 bases from J, with 16 bases between. The germline V gene has CDR1 SQVTM and CDR2 ANQGSEA. CDR3 size: 14 residues. The CDR3 protein is CSVEARGRGYEQYF. The DNA of the CDR3 is TGCAGCGTTGAGGCGCGGGGGCGCGGATACGAGCAGTACTTC.

This chain links TRBV7-9 with TRBJ1-2; tentative D call: TRBD1 (5 bases). This CDR3 contains 15 residues. The V gene lost 1 base and the J gene lost 4 bases, with 13 bases spanning the gap. Germline CDR1 and CDR2: SEHNR and FQNEAQ (reference sequence). The CDR3 region has the DNA TGTGCCAGCAGCTTAGTCGGGTACGGGGGCTATGGCTACACCTTC. It codes for CASSLVGYGGYGYTF.

This clone has a single count. V and J are TRBV27 and TRBJ2-1; possible D gene TRBD2, 5 bases. V was trimmed by 0 bases and J by 6 bases, leaving 15 bases between them. The CDR3 has 16 amino acids. CDR1 and CDR2 (germline): MNHEY, SMNVEV (reference sequence). The chain's CDR3 is CASSLSAGYYPNEQFF. CDR3 DNA sequence: TGTGCCAGCAGTTTATCGGCGGGCTACTACCCCAATGAGCAGTTCTTC.

This sequence joins TRBV7-9 and TRBJ1-1; D gene uncertain. The CDR3 loop spans 16 amino acids. CDR1 and CDR2 from the germline V gene are SEHNR and FQNEAQ (reference sequence). The germline V and J ends were trimmed by 1 base and 4 bases, with 16 bases remaining between them. CDR3 amino acids: CASSLEVPGGSTEAFF. CDR3 in DNA: TGTGCCAGCAGCTTAGAAGTTCCAGGAGGTTCCACTGAAGCTTTCTTT.

Remarks on this clone: Different DNA sequences within this sample yield the same CDR3. The J gene is TRBJ2-2, the V gene TRBV27; D is undetermined. V lost 0 bases and J lost 0, with 2 bases in between. Germline V gives CDR1 MNHEY, CDR2 SMNVEV (reference sequence). The CDR3 contains 14 residues. The CDR3, as DNA: TGTGCCAGCAGTTTATCGACGAACACCGGGGAGCTGTTTTTT. Residues: CASSLSTNTGELFF.

The V call is TRBV5-1, the J call TRBJ1-4, with D perhaps matching TRBD1 (6 bases). This CDR3 is built from 16 residues. The germline V gene has CDR1 SGHRS and CDR2 YFSETQ. V was cut by 4 bases and J by 11 bases, with 24 bases left in between. CDR3 nucleotides: TGCGCCAGCAGCGACCCGTACAGGGAGTCGGTAGAGAAACTGTTTTTT. Protein: CASSDPYRESVEKLFF.

The chain employs TRBV27 and TRBJ2-1; D call uncertain. The CDR3 spans 12 residues. Germline lookup yields CDR1 MNHEY and CDR2 SMNVEV (reference sequence). The ends were cut back, 5 bases at V and 8 bases at J, with 10 bases in the middle. The CDR3 DNA sequence: TGTGCCAGCAGTCTGGGTACCCATGAGCAGTTCTTC. Encoded protein: CASSLGTHEQFF.

The chain uses TRBV2 and TRBJ1-1, with 7 bases that match TRBD1. The CDR3 length is 19 residues. Looked up from germline, CDR1 is SNHLY and CDR2 is FYNNEI. The V segment lost 0 bases and the J segment 5 bases; nucleotides outside the gene matches: 18. The chain's CDR3 is CASSEAEEGARALGTEAFF. DNA for the CDR3: TGTGCCAGCAGTGAAGCGGAGGAGGGGGCGCGGGCGTTGGGAACTGAAGCTTTCTTT.

The chain recombines TRBV7-9 with TRBJ2-1; 8 bases map to TRBD1. The germline V gene has CDR1 SEHNR and CDR2 FQNEAQ (reference sequence). Losses at the gene ends were 5 bases for V and 6 bases for J; bases not matched to a gene: 12. The CDR3 has 16 residues. Here the CDR3 DNA reads TGTGCCAGCAGCCCTCTGACAGGGGCCACCTTCAATGAGCAGTTCTTC. Protein product: CASSPLTGATFNEQFF.

The chain is built from TRBV7-9 and TRBJ1-2, with D possibly TRBD1 on 6 matching bases. The CDR3 has 14 amino acids. The germline V gene has CDR1 SEHNR and CDR2 FQNEAQ (reference sequence). Between the trimmed V and J ends, which lost 4 bases and 6 bases, there was a span of 15 bases. The CDR3, as DNA: TGTGCCAGCAGCTACGGGACAAGCGACGATGGCTACACCTTC. The encoded protein is CASSYGTSDDGYTF.

The chain is built from TRBV6-1 and TRBJ2-7; 8 bases line up with TRBD2. Germline V gives CDR1 MNHNS, CDR2 SASEGT. The V and J ends lost 1 base and 6 bases, in that order; junction bases with no gene match: 11. CDR3 size: 16 residues. CDR3 protein: CASSEDRLASLSEQYF. CDR3 sequence (DNA): TGTGCCAGCAGTGAAGATCGACTAGCGTCCTTGTCCGAGCAGTACTTC.

V is TRBV9 and J is TRBJ2-7; D is perhaps TRBD1 (6 bases). CDR3 size: 13 residues. Germline V gene sequence: CDR1 SGDLS, CDR2 YYNGEE. V shed 4 bases and J shed 3 bases, with 11 bases lying between them. The CDR3 bases are TGTGCCAGCAGCAGAGGGGGAGACTACGAGCAGTACTTC. Amino acid sequence: CASSRGGDYEQYF.

V is TRBV7-3 and J is TRBJ2-1; no reliable D call. In germline, CDR1 is SGHTA, CDR2 FQGTGA. The CDR3 runs 14 residues. The V end lost 1 base, the J end lost 8 bases, and 12 bases lay between the germline ends. The CDR3 DNA reads as TGTGCCAGCAGCTTAATGGCCGGGTCATATGAGCAGTTCTTC. It codes for CASSLMAGSYEQFF. Complete variable domain (other parts from reference TRBV7-3 and TRBJ2-1): GAGVSQTPSNKVTEKGKYVELRCDPISGHTALYWYRQSLGQGPEFLIYFQGTGAADDSGLPNDRFFAVRPEGSVSTLKIQRTERGDSAVYLCASSLMAGSYEQFFGPGTRLTVL.

Notes on this clone: The junction departs from germline at one end; a sequencing error may be responsible. The rearrangement links TRBV27 to TRBJ2-5, with D unclear. The CDR3 covers 15 residues. Germline V lookup: CDR1 MNHEY, CDR2 SMNVEV (reference sequence). The CDR3 is CASSQIPKLREAQYF. The CDR3 DNA sequence: TGTGCCAGCAGCCAGATCCCCAAGTTAAGAGAGGCCCAGTACTTC.

This rearrangement joins TRBV11-2 to TRBJ2-1; 7 nucleotides align to TRBD2. Trimming removed 3 bases from V and 2 bases from J; junction bases left unmatched: 7. The CDR3 spans 16 residues. Germline CDR1 and CDR2: SGHAT and FQNNGV. CDR3 DNA: TGTGCCAGCAGCTTGGGGGGGGACGCCGCCTACAATGAGCAGTTCTTC. This encodes CASSLGGDAAYNEQFF.

The V and J genes are TRBV9 and TRBJ1-5; TRBD1 is a possible D gene (5 bases). The CDR3 runs 17 residues. V lost 3 bases and J 1 base, leaving 17 bases between the germline ends. The germline gives CDR1 SGDLS, CDR2 YYNGEE. CDR3 sequence reads: CASSEGDGVRSNQPQHF. The DNA for the CDR3 is TGTGCCAGCAGCGAAGGGGACGGGGTCAGAAGCAATCAGCCCCAGCATTTT.

On this clone itself: Other DNA sequences in this sample translate to the same CDR3. V is TRBV7-3 and J is TRBJ2-3, with no clear D. CDR1 and CDR2 from the germline V gene are SGHTA and FQGTGA. The germline V and J ends were trimmed by 5 bases and 1 base, with 4 bases remaining between them. The CDR3 loop spans 12 amino acids. CDR3 bases: TGTGCCAGCAGCGACCGCACAGATACGCAGTATTTT. Amino acids: CASSDRTDTQYF. Full variable domain (rest looked up from reference TRBV7-3 and TRBJ2-3): GAGVSQTPSNKVTEKGKYVELRCDPISGHTALYWYRQSLGQGPEFLIYFQGTGAADDSGLPNDRFFAVRPEGSVSTLKIQRTERGDSAVYLCASSDRTDTQYFGPGTRLTVL.

The V gene is TRBV6-5, the J gene TRBJ1-1; tentatively, D is TRBD1 (5 bases). CDR1 is MNHEY and CDR2 is SVGAGI in the germline V gene. The CDR3 runs to 15 residues. Between the trimmed V and J ends, which lost 0 bases and 8 bases, there was a span of 16 bases. Here the CDR3 DNA reads TGTGCCAGCAGTTACTCGTCAGGGCCTCCGGAGGAAGCTTTCTTT. Translation gives CASSYSSGPPEEAFF.

J is TRBJ1-2 and V is TRBV9; maybe TRBD1 (5 bases). V gave up 3 bases and J gave up 4 bases, with 25 bases separating them. Germline CDR1 SGDLS, CDR2 YYNGEE. This CDR3 contains 18 residues. The CDR3, as DNA: TGTGCCAGCAGCGCCGGGGCTGGTCCTAGATCGTCGGGCTATGGCTACACCTTC. Translation: CASSAGAGPRSSGYGYTF.

The V gene is TRBV6-5, the J gene TRBJ1-5; D remains unclear. The germline V gene has CDR1 MNHEY and CDR2 SVGAGI. V shed 0 bases and J shed 6 bases, with 6 bases lying between them. This CDR3 contains 13 residues. CDR3 coding DNA: TGTGCCAGCAGTTACTCGAATTTTCAGCCCCAGCATTTT. Protein: CASSYSNFQPQHF.

This rearrangement joins TRBV7-9 to TRBJ1-1; D ambiguous. Germline assignment: CDR1 SEHNR and CDR2 FQNEAQ (reference sequence). The length of the CDR3 is 15 residues. Trimming stripped 2 bases from V and 7 bases from J, with 17 bases between. CDR3 loop: CASSLNRPDLVEAFF. DNA of the CDR3: TGTGCCAGCAGCTTAAATCGGCCGGATTTGGTTGAAGCTTTCTTT.

J is TRBJ1-5 and V is TRBV28, with 7 bases aligning to TRBD1. CDR1 MDHEN and CDR2 SYDVKM come from the germline V gene. The V and J ends lost 7 bases and 4 bases, in that order; junction bases with no gene match: 10. CDR3 size: 15 residues. The CDR3 reads CASNSRDSPNQPQHF. CDR3 bases: TGTGCCAGCAACTCCCGGGACAGCCCTAATCAGCCCCAGCATTTT.

This clone has only a few counts. The same CDR3 also results from other DNA sequences found in this sample. The V call is TRBV27, the J call TRBJ2-7; TRBD1 matches at 8 bases. Looked up from germline, CDR1 is MNHEY and CDR2 is SMNVEV (reference sequence). This CDR3 has 13 residues. V was clipped by 8 bases and J by 0 bases; unmatched bases: 3. The CDR3 region has the DNA TGTGCCAGCTCTGACAGGGGCTCCTACGAGCAGTACTTC. Protein sequence: CASSDRGSYEQYF.